This TCR beta chain was obtained from a study of CD8+ T cells in alopecia areata. Findings and caveats of the study: Clonality exceeded that of normal scalp in lesional scalp, most notably in alopecia totalis/universalis. Many expanded lesional clones remained in scalp and blood on tofacitinib.

Noted treatment: oral pan-JAK inhibitor, 5-10 mg twice daily. Once RNA had been extracted, it was reverse transcribed into cDNA to act as the sequencing template. Clones were sequenced by immunoSEQ multiplex PCR, and TCRdb holds only the in-frame ones, with some missing. The table records about 200,000 clones, more than 30% of them present only once. There are a few counts of this clone. Its matching antigen is unknown. The V and J ends lost 7 bases and 6 bases respectively, with 22 bases between them. The germline V gene has CDR1 GTSNPN and CDR2 SVGIG (reference sequence). The CDR3 runs to 14 residues.

This rearrangement joins TRBV30 to TRBJ2-7; tentatively, D is TRBD2 (6 bases). This TCR came from a human donor with alopecia areata. The sample consisted of CD4+ T cells sorted from blood, taken at approximately week 30, from a patient treated with tofacitinib. The CDR3 protein is CASLTKASVGEQYF. In nucleotides, the CDR3 is TGTGCCTCTCTAACGAAGGCTAGCGTTGGCGAGCAGTACTTC.